The subject of this entry is one TCR beta chain. Its antigen is unidentified. The PCR used 60 Vbeta and 13 Jbeta primers. Assay: immunoSEQ multiplex PCR; the TCRdb copy retains only in-frame clones and omits some. Among 130,000 to 150,000 clones, 75% to 80% were seen once, and the ten largest hold 0.5% to 0.85%. Germline values: CDR1 LNHDA, CDR2 SQIVND (reference sequence). Trimming removed 3 bases from V and 6 bases from J; junction bases left unmatched: 16. The CDR3 is 20 amino acids. When sampled, the donors appeared nominally healthy, though they likely had unrecorded immune exposures. The sample is drawn from a study of cytomegalovirus exposure and HLA in healthy donors. Overall study findings and caveats: Sequences of the TCR beta chain were said to predict the HLA-A and HLA-B alleles of most subjects accurately.

The sample taken for sequencing was PBMCs. This clonotype was obtained from a male donor in good health and CMV-seronegative. The V gene is TRBV19, the J gene TRBJ2-2; the match to TRBD2 covers 13 bases. The CDR3 DNA follows: TGTGCCAGTAGTATGAGTCAGAAGACTAGCGGGAGGTTATTACCCGGGGAGCTGTTTTTT. Translating gives CASSMSQKTSGRLLPGELFF.